The rows below give T cell receptor beta chains drawn from one sample of a study of cytomegalovirus exposure and HLA in healthy donors. Method: immunoSEQ multiplex PCR; TCRdb's copy keeps in-frame clones and lacks some. The table records 95,000 to 110,000 clones, 65% to 85% of them present only once. Sequencing was performed on PBMCs. These receptors were collected from a young man in good health and CMV-seronegative. Both conserved end residues are part of each CDR3. Fields, in order: J gene, D gene, V gene, CDR3 protein, CDR3 DNA. D genes are given only for firm matches.

j_call: TRBJ1-2; d_call: .; v_call: TRBV5-1; cdr3_aa: CASSVDSLRYGYTF; cdr3_nt: TGCGCCAGCAGCGTGGACAGCCTGCGCTATGGCTACACCTTC
j_call: TRBJ2-7; d_call: .; v_call: TRBV6-5; cdr3_aa: CASSYRGLNEQYF; cdr3_nt: TGTGCCAGCAGTTACAGGGGATTGAACGAGCAGTACTTC
j_call: TRBJ2-7; d_call: .; v_call: TRBV25-1; cdr3_aa: CASTGHKEQYF; cdr3_nt: TGTGCCAGCACAGGGCATAAGGAGCAGTACTTC
j_call: TRBJ1-1; d_call: TRBD1; v_call: TRBV7-9; cdr3_aa: CASTRQGGEAFF; cdr3_nt: TGTGCCAGCACCCGACAGGGCGGGGAAGCTTTCTTT
j_call: TRBJ2-2; d_call: TRBD2; v_call: TRBV30; cdr3_aa: CAWRWGGITGELFF; cdr3_nt: TGTGCCTGGAGATGGGGGGGGATCACCGGGGAGCTGTTTTTT
j_call: TRBJ1-6; d_call: TRBD1; v_call: TRBV9; cdr3_aa: CASSGYRGTINSPLHF; cdr3_nt: TGTGCCAGCAGCGGTTACAGGGGAACTATTAATTCACCCCTCCACTTT
j_call: TRBJ1-4; d_call: .; v_call: TRBV19; cdr3_aa: CASEAGRGKLFF; cdr3_nt: TGTGCCAGTGAGGCAGGGAGGGGAAAACTGTTTTTT
j_call: TRBJ2-6; d_call: .; v_call: TRBV4-2; cdr3_aa: CASSPLTGSGANVLTF; cdr3_nt: TGTGCCAGCAGCCCTCTAACAGGCTCTGGGGCCAACGTCCTGACTTTC
j_call: TRBJ2-1; d_call: TRBD1; v_call: TRBV15; cdr3_aa: CATSGQGAYNEQFF; cdr3_nt: TGTGCCACCAGCGGACAGGGGGCCTACAATGAGCAGTTCTTC
j_call: TRBJ2-3; d_call: .; v_call: TRBV28; cdr3_aa: CASSVSGSTDTQYF; cdr3_nt: TGTGCCAGCAGTGTCAGCGGGAGCACAGATACGCAGTATTTT
j_call: TRBJ1-2; d_call: TRBD1; v_call: TRBV2; cdr3_aa: CASSEPQGAGYYGYTF; cdr3_nt: TGTGCCAGCAGTGAGCCCCAGGGGGCAGGTTATTATGGCTACACCTTC
j_call: TRBJ1-1; d_call: .; v_call: TRBV25-1; cdr3_aa: CASSDLRGQRETEAFF; cdr3_nt: TGTGCCAGCAGTGATCTCCGAGGGCAGCGTGAGACTGAAGCTTTCTTT
j_call: TRBJ2-1; d_call: TRBD2; v_call: TRBV7-9; cdr3_aa: CASSTGLAALNEQFF; cdr3_nt: TGTGCCAGCAGCACCGGACTAGCGGCCCTGAATGAGCAGTTCTTC